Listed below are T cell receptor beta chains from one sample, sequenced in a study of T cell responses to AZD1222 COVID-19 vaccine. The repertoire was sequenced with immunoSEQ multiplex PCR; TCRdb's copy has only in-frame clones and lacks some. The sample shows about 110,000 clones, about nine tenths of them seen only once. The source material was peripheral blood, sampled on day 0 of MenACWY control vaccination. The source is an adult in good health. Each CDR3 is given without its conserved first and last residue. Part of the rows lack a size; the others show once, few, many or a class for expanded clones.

ASRGDGNYGYT	TRBV2	NA	TRBJ1-2
ASSSVGDGYNEQF	TRBV5-1	NA	TRBJ2-1
ASSQTWEGSTEAF	TRBV4-1	NA	TRBJ1-1
SASWGAEAF	TRBV20-1	NA	TRBJ1-1
SVVWQAGKLF	TRBV29-1	NA	TRBJ1-4
ASSFTGGVGETQY	TRBV7-2	once	TRBJ2-5
ASQRQGDTEAF	TRBV5-1	NA	TRBJ1-1
ASGTGAGTEAF	TRBV19	NA	TRBJ1-1
AWSVQGSPLH	TRBV30	NA	TRBJ1-6
ASFNQGTYEQY	TRBV6-5	NA	TRBJ2-7
ASSSLSPSGGVYNEQF	TRBV5-1	NA	TRBJ2-1
ASSPLNIPWEQY	TRBV5-1	NA	TRBJ2-7
ASSQEGRTNTEAF	TRBV3-1/TRBV3-2	NA	TRBJ1-1
ASSLTGGNTEAF	TRBV5-1	NA	TRBJ1-1
ASSLIQGTDEKLF	TRBV5-4	NA	TRBJ1-4
AITPDLQETQY	TRBV10-3	NA	TRBJ2-5
ASSLTTGDNEKLF	TRBV5-1	NA	TRBJ1-4
ASSYRRDYGYT	TRBV6-5	NA	TRBJ1-2
ASSLDGNQPQH	TRBV27	NA	TRBJ1-5
ASSVGGTVNTEAF	TRBV9	few	TRBJ1-1
ASSAQETQY	TRBV25-1	NA	TRBJ2-5
ASSLGPDRAYEQY	TRBV7-9	NA	TRBJ2-7
ASSPRTQEGKLF	TRBV6-5	NA	TRBJ1-4
ASSSQGVAGGLDTQY	TRBV7-2	NA	TRBJ2-3
ATSRDSGRVAEAF	TRBV15	NA	TRBJ1-1
ASSIGGYMNTEAF	TRBV19	NA	TRBJ1-1
ASSVAGTGDYTEAF	TRBV9	NA	TRBJ1-1
ASSPGQGGNQPQH	TRBV27	NA	TRBJ1-5
ASSLTSGVRDEQF	TRBV7-9	NA	TRBJ2-1